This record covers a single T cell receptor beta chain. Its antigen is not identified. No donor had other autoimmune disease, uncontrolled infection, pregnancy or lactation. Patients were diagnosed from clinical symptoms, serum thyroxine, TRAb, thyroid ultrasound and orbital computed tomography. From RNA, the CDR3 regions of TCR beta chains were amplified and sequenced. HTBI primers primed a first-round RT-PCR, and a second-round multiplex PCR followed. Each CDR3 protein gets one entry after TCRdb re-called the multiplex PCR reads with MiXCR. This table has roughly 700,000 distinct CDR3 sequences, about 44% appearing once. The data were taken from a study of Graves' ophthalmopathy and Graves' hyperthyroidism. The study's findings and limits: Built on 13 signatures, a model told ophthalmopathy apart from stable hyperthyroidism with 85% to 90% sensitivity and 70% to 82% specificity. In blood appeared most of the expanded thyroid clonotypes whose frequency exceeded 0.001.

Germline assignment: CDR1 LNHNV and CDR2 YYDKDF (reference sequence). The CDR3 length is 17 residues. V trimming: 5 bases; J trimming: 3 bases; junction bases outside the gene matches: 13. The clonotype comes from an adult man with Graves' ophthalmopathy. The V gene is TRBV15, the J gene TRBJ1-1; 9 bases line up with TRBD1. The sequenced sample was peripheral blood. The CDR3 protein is CATSGRKGTGLYTEAFF. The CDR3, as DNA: TGTGCCACCAGCGGGCGTAAAGGGACAGGGCTTTACACTGAAGCTTTCTTT.